The source of this TCR beta chain is a study of blood T cell repertoires in COVID-19. Overall study context: Material from acute and convalescent COVID-19 was sourced from the United States, Italy and Spain.

This clone was counted once. During active infection, Seattle patients enrolled and were then monitored through disease. Produced via immunoSEQ multiplex PCR; TCRdb's table is partial and in-frame only. Among around 310,000 clones, 90% were seen once, and the ten largest hold more than 0.85%. The V gene end was trimmed by 4 bases and the J gene end by 1 base; junction bases not matched to a gene: 1. The CDR3 runs 14 residues. Per the germline V gene, CDR1 is LGHNA and CDR2 is YSLEER. The receptor's source is a woman in her forties with COVID-19, enrolled during active disease. Sequences were obtained from peripheral blood. V usage is TRBV4-3 and J usage is TRBJ2-7; 10 positions agree with TRBD2. The CDR3 spells CASSLTSGSYEQYF. CDR3 bases: TGCGCCAGCAGCCTGACTAGCGGGTCCTACGAGCAGTACTTC.